This TCR beta chain emerged from a study of T cell responses to AZD1222 COVID-19 vaccine. TCRdb's table, derived via immunoSEQ multiplex PCR, lists solely in-frame clones and lacks some. The repertoire consists of 65,000 to 75,000 clones, with roughly 75% occurring once and the leading ten covering around 50%. Deletions cut 2 bases from V and 9 bases from J, with 17 bases between. Germline CDR1 is GTSNPN and CDR2 is SVGIG (reference sequence). This CDR3 spans 15 amino acids. V usage is TRBV30 and J usage is TRBJ1-6; D call uncertain. The sequencing here drew on peripheral blood, taken 28 days after the second AZD1222 dose. The sequence came from an adult who received the AZD1222 COVID-19 vaccine. In DNA, the CDR3 is TGTGCCTGGAGTTCGTCTCTGGGAAATATTTCACCCCTCCACTTT. This sequence encodes CAWSSSLGNISPLHF.